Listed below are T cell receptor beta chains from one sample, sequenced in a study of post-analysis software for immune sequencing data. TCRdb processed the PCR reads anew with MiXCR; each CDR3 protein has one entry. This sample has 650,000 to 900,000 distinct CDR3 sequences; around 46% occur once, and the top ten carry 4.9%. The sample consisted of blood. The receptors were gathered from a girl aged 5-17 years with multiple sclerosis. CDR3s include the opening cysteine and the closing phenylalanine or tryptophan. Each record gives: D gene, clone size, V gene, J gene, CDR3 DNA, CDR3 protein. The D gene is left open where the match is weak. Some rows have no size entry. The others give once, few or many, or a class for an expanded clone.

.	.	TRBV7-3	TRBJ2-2	TGTGCCAGCAGCCCCAATCTCGGGGCCGGGGAGCTGTTTTTT	CASSPNLGAGELFF
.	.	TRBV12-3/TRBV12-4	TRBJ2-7	TGTGCCAGCAGTTTCCTCGACGGCTCCTACGAGCAGTACTTC	CASSFLDGSYEQYF
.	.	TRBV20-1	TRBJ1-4	TGCAGTGCTAGAGGGGGAGGGAGACTTAATGAAAAACTGTTTTTT	CSARGGGRLNEKLFF
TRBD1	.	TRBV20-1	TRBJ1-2	TGCAGTGCTAGCGACAGGGCGGACTATGGCTACACCTTC	CSASDRADYGYTF
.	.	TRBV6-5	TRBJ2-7	TGTGCCAGCAGTTACTCCTTCGCCCGGGTTCGCTTTAGCGAGCAGTACTTC	CASSYSFARVRFSEQYF
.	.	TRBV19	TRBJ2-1	TGTGCCAGTAGTCACGGCGGGTACATGTACAATGAGCAGTTCTTC	CASSHGGYMYNEQFF
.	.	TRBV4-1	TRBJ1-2	TGCGCCAGCAGCCAAGAGAGGGGACCTTATGGCTACACCTTC	CASSQERGPYGYTF
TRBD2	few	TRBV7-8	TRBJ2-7	TGTGCCAGCAGCTCCTGGGAGGGCCTGGGGGGTTACGAGCAGTACTTC	CASSSWEGLGGYEQYF
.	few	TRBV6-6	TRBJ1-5	TGTGCCAGCAGTTACACGCCGACAGCTAGTAATCAGCCCCAGCATTTT	CASSYTPTASNQPQHF
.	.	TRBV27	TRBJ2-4	TGTGCCAGCAGTTTTTCCAGGGGGGTTGACATTCAGTACTTC	CASSFSRGVDIQYF
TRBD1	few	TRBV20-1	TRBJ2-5	TGCAGTCCAAGAAAGGGGGCGGCGGAGACCCAGTACTTC	CSPRKGAAETQYF
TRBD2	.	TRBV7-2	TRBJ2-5	TGTGCCAGCAAACCGGCCGGGACTAGCGATGAGACCCAGTACTTC	CASKPAGTSDETQYF
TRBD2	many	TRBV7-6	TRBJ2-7	TGTGCCAGCAGCCCGAGGACGGGGGGCTACGAGCAGTACTTC	CASSPRTGGYEQYF
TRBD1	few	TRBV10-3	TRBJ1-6	TGTGCCATCAGTGAGGGGACAGGCGATAATTCACCCCTCCACTTT	CAISEGTGDNSPLHF
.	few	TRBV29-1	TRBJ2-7	TGCAGCGTTTTGACGGGCCTTGTCGACGAGCAGTACTTC	CSVLTGLVDEQYF
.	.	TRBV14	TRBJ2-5	TGTGCCAGCAGCCAAGAGGATACAGGATGGAGAGAGACCCAGTACTTC	CASSQEDTGWRETQYF
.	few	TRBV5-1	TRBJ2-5	TGTGCCAGCAGCTTAGAACAAGAGACCCAGTACTTC	CASSLEQETQYF
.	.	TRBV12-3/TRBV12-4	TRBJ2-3	TGTGCCAGCAGTCGACAGGTGCCGGCAGATACGCAGTATTTT	CASSRQVPADTQYF
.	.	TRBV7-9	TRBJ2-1	TGTGCCAGCAGCTTGCCATCCCGGTTCAATGAGCAGTTCTTC	CASSLPSRFNEQFF
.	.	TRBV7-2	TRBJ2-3	TGTGCCAGCAGCTTGGTGGGGTGGGACGCAGATACGCAGTATTTT	CASSLVGWDADTQYF
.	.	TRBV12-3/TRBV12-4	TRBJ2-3	TGTGCCAGCAGCAGACCCACGAGCACAGATACGCAGTATTTT	CASSRPTSTDTQYF
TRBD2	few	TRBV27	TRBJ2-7	TGTGCCAGCAGTCCTGGGACTAGCGGGAGTACCGAGCAGTACTTC	CASSPGTSGSTEQYF
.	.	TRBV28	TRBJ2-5	TGTGCCAGCATCGCGGGTGGGGGGCGAGAGACCCAGTACTTC	CASIAGGGRETQYF
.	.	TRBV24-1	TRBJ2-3	TGTGCCACCAGTGTTGGGCCAGATCCCCCAGATACGCAGTATTTT	CATSVGPDPPDTQYF
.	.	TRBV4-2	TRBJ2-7	TGTGCCAGCAGCCTGGGGGCGATGAACTACGAGCAGTACTTC	CASSLGAMNYEQYF
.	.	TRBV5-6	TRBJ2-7	TGTGCCAGCGGCCAGACTGAGATGAGCGAGCAGTACTTC	CASGQTEMSEQYF
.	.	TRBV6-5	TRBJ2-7	TGTGCCAGCAGTTACTCTTCGCGTCAGCGTCGCTACGAGCAGTACTTC	CASSYSSRQRRYEQYF
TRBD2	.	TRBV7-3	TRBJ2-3	TGTGCCAGCAGCTCCCGACTAGCGGGGAGGGGCACAGATACGCAGTATTTT	CASSSRLAGRGTDTQYF
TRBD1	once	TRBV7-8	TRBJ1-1	TGTGCCAGCAGCCAAAACCACCCGGGACAGGGACTGAACACTGAAGCTTTCTTT	CASSQNHPGQGLNTEAFF
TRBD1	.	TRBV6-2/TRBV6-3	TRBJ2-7	TGTGCCAGCAGCACGGGACAGCTGACTATTCCGTACGAGCAGTACTTC	CASSTGQLTIPYEQYF
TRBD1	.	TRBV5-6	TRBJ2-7	TGTGCCAGCAGCCAGGGGGCGGGACTCCTAATAAATTCCTACGAGCAGTACTTC	CASSQGAGLLINSYEQYF
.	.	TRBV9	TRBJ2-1	TGTGCCAGCAGTGGACGGGACAATGAGCAGTTCTTC	CASSGRDNEQFF
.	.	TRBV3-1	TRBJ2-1	TGTGCCAGCAGCCAAGAAATAGAGGCGATGACTAAGTTCTTC	CASSQEIEAMTKFF
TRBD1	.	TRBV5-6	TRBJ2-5	TGTGCCACCGGGACAGCAAAAGAGACCCAGTACTTC	CATGTAKETQYF
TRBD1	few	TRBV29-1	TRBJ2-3	TGCAGCGTCGAGGGACAGGGCACAGATACGCAGTATTTT	CSVEGQGTDTQYF
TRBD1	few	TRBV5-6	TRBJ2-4	TGTGCCAGCAGCTTGTGGGACAGTTCGTACATTCAGTACTTC	CASSLWDSSYIQYF